These 22 T cell receptor beta chains originate from one sample sequenced in a study of blood T cells in healthy people across ages. Together with a sample-barcoded 5' primer, a J-beta primer mix was included in a second PCR lasting about 6 to 12 cycles. In TCRdb, the 5' RACE reads were re-called with MiXCR into one record per CDR3 protein. Altogether about 720,000 distinct CDR3 sequences are present, about 20% being singletons, with the ten largest covering roughly 22%. The sequencing sample was made of blood. Receptors were obtained from a man in his sixties or seventies in good health.

This clonotype was detected ten times or more. The chain employs TRBV3-1 and TRBJ2-3, with unresolved D. CDR1 LGHDT and CDR2 YNNKEL come from the germline V gene (reference sequence). The CDR3 sequence is 12 residues long. V was cut by 8 bases and J by 6 bases, with 12 bases left in between. The CDR3 spells CASSLKMDTQYF. Here the CDR3 DNA reads TGTGCCAGCTCCCTTAAAATGGATACGCAGTATTTT.

The rearrangement links TRBV6-1 to TRBJ1-6, with no clear D. This CDR3 contains 13 residues. Germline CDR1 reads MNHNS; CDR2 reads SASEGT. Trimming cost V 3 bases and J 7 bases, with 7 bases left between them. The CDR3 is CASSDQINSPLHF. DNA for the CDR3: TGTGCCAGCAGTGACCAGATAAATTCACCCCTCCACTTT.

The J gene is TRBJ2-1, the V gene TRBV6-1; TRBD2 agrees at 7 bases. This CDR3 is 15 amino acids long. Germline V CDR1 and CDR2: MNHNS, SASEGT. Germline trimming cut 5 bases from V and 3 bases from J; bases unmatched to any gene: 7. In DNA form, the CDR3 reads TGTGCCAGCAGTCCCTGGACTAGAGACTACAATGAGCAGTTCTTC. Residues: CASSPWTRDYNEQFF.

V usage is TRBV18 and J usage is TRBJ2-2; 7 bases map to TRBD1. Germline-derived CDR1 and CDR2 are KGHSH and LQKENI. The CDR3 sequence is 17 residues long. The V and J ends lost 2 bases and 7 bases, in that order; junction bases with no gene match: 13. CDR3 loop: CASSPGSIRQGVGELFF. The CDR3 DNA sequence: TGTGCCAGCTCACCAGGTTCGATTCGACAGGGTGTCGGGGAGCTGTTTTTT.

The sample holds a few counts of this clonotype. This rearrangement joins TRBV29-1 to TRBJ2-3; D is unclear. The CDR3 runs 13 residues. Germline CDR1 reads SQVTM; CDR2 reads ANQGSEA. V was trimmed by 6 bases and J by 2 bases, leaving 12 bases between them. The DNA of the CDR3 is TGCAGCGTCCGCCGGAACAACACAGATACGCAGTATTTT. Translating it yields CSVRRNNTDTQYF.

The gene calls are TRBV7-2 and TRBJ2-3; 9 bases line up with TRBD2. This CDR3 has 16 amino acids. After removal of 4 bases from V and 3 bases from J, the junction contained 8 bases not matched to a gene. The germline V gene encodes CDR1 SGHTA and CDR2 FQGNSA. The CDR3, as DNA: TGTGCCAGCAGCTCGCAGCGGGGGGTTAGGACAGATACGCAGTATTTT. Protein: CASSSQRGVRTDTQYF.

The chain couples TRBV29-1 to TRBJ1-1; no firm D call. V lost 4 bases to trimming and J lost 4 bases, with 16 bases between them. Germline assignment: CDR1 SQVTM and CDR2 ANQGSEA. The CDR3 runs to 14 residues. CDR3 sequence reads: CSVGNSLDTTEAFF. The CDR3 nucleotides are TGCAGCGTTGGTAACAGCCTAGATACCACTGAAGCTTTCTTT.

This clonotype was counted only a few times. The V call is TRBV27, the J call TRBJ2-1, with TRBD2 matching 8 bases. The germline V gene has CDR1 MNHEY and CDR2 SMNVEV (reference sequence). The CDR3 length is 17 residues. With 3 bases clipped from V and 6 bases from J, the junction kept 13 bases outside the gene matches. In DNA, the CDR3 is TGTGCCAGCAGTTTTAGAACCAGCGGGGGTTCGGCCAATGAGCAGTTCTTC. It codes for CASSFRTSGGSANEQFF.

This clonotype has only a few counts. The chain couples TRBV6-2 or TRBV6-3 to TRBJ2-3; D not certain. Germline V gene lookup returns CDR1 MNHEY and CDR2 SVGEGT. V lost 7 bases and J 7 bases, leaving 12 bases between the germline ends. The CDR3 spans 12 residues. The CDR3 coding sequence is TGTGCCAGCACCGGGCCCGTGTATACGCAGTATTTT. It encodes CASTGPVYTQYF.

The rearrangement uses TRBV24-1 and TRBJ2-1, with 7 bases identical to TRBD1. V shed 4 bases, J shed 6 bases, and the junction held 8 bases outside the gene matches. There are 15 residues in the CDR3. Germline-derived CDR1 and CDR2 are KGHDR and SFDVKD. CDR3 amino acids: CATSDPQGSFNEQFF. The DNA for the CDR3 is TGTGCCACCAGTGACCCACAGGGGTCGTTCAATGAGCAGTTCTTC.

Concerning this clonotype itself: One junction end disagrees with the germline gene, perhaps due to a read error. This chain uses TRBV13 with TRBJ2-5; possibly TRBD2 for D (5 bases). CDR1 PRHDT and CDR2 FYEKMQ come from the germline V gene (reference sequence). There are 14 residues in the CDR3. The CDR3 coding sequence is TGTGCCAGCAGCTTAGGCCTAGTATTCCCGCCGGGGTTCTTC. Residues: CASSLGLVFPPGFF.

This chain links TRBV5-1 with TRBJ2-1, with a possible D match to TRBD2 (6 bases). The CDR3 covers 14 residues. Trimming removed 5 bases at V and 4 bases at J, with 13 bases between. CDR1 is SGHRS, CDR2 YFSETQ, per germline. This CDR3 reads CASSRSGDYNEQFF. For the CDR3, the DNA is TGCGCCAGCAGTAGATCGGGAGATTACAATGAGCAGTTCTTC.

This clonotype was observed many times. The V gene is TRBV2, the J gene TRBJ1-5, with D hard to call. Deletions cut 3 bases from V and 2 bases from J, with 5 bases between. This CDR3 is 13 amino acids long. Looked up from germline, CDR1 is SNHLY and CDR2 is FYNNEI. CDR3 nucleotides: TGTGCCAGCAGTGACAGCCGCAATCAGCCCCAGCATTTT. Its translation is CASSDSRNQPQHF.

The chain is built from TRBV6-5 and TRBJ2-1; 7 bases are shared with TRBD2. The CDR3 is 14 amino acids. Germline V lookup: CDR1 MNHEY, CDR2 SVGAGI. Trimming removed 1 base from V and 9 bases from J; junction bases left unmatched: 6. CDR3 coding DNA: TGTGCCAGCAGTTACTATGAGGGAGGGACTGAGCAGTTCTTC. As protein: CASSYYEGGTEQFF.

The chain carries TRBV14 and TRBJ2-1, with D perhaps TRBD1 (6 bases). The CDR3 sequence is 14 residues long. Trimming pared 3 bases from V and 11 bases from J, leaving 17 bases between. Germline CDR1 reads SGHDN; CDR2 reads FVKESK. The chain's CDR3 is CASSHDQRGTKQFF. The CDR3 DNA follows: TGTGCCAGCAGCCACGACCAGCGAGGGACAAAGCAGTTCTTC.

At least ten counts were recorded for this clonotype. The chain combines TRBV12-3 or TRBV12-4 with TRBJ1-2; TRBD1 matches at 9 bases. The CDR3 is made up of 14 amino acids. V dropped 6 bases and J dropped 11; count of bases not matched to a gene: 13. CDR3 residues: CASRWDRVSFGYTF. The CDR3 bases are TGTGCCAGCAGATGGGACAGGGTATCATTCGGATACACCTTC.

This clonotype was seen a handful of times. The chain links TRBV29-1 to TRBJ2-5, with TRBD2 matching over 12 bases. This CDR3 has 15 residues. Trimming at V came to 5 bases and at J to 4 bases, leaving 8 bases not matched to a gene. CDR1 and CDR2 from the germline V gene are SQVTM and ANQGSEA. CDR3 protein: CSVSGLAGRAETQYF. CDR3 coding DNA: TGCAGCGTTTCTGGACTAGCGGGAAGGGCAGAGACCCAGTACTTC.

This clonotype appeared a few times. This chain joins TRBV6-6 and TRBJ1-1; D unresolved. Trimming took off 0 bases at V and 0 bases at J, with 5 bases between the two ends. The CDR3 runs 14 residues. The germline V gene has CDR1 MNHNY and CDR2 SVGAGI (reference sequence). CDR3: CASSYSEVNTEAFF. For the CDR3, the DNA is TGTGCCAGCAGTTACTCTGAAGTGAACACTGAAGCTTTCTTT.

This clonotype came up a few times. The rearrangement uses TRBV7-9 and TRBJ2-4; D possibly corresponds to TRBD1 (5 bases). Trimming removed 2 bases at V and 0 bases at J, with 11 bases between. CDR3 length equals 16 residues. The germline CDR1 and CDR2 sequences are SEHNR and FQNEAQ (reference sequence). DNA for the CDR3: TGTGCCAGCAGCTTATCAGGGCCCGTAGCCAAAAACATTCAGTACTTC. This gives the protein CASSLSGPVAKNIQYF.

This sequence joins TRBV19 and TRBJ1-5; D call uncertain. CDR1 and CDR2 from the germline V gene are LNHDA and SQIVND (reference sequence). This CDR3 comprises 11 residues. Trimming shortened V by 4 bases and J by 11 bases, and 9 bases separated the two germline ends. The CDR3 DNA reads as TGTGCCAGTAGTAGACCCCCAGCCCAGCATTTT. Translated, it gives CASSRPPAQHF. Using reference TRBV19 and TRBJ1-5 for the parts outside the CDR3, the full variable domain is DGGITQSPKYLFRKEGQNVTLSCEQNLNHDAMYWYRQDPGQGLRLIYYSQIVNDFQKGDIAEGYSVSREKKESFPLTVTSAQKNPTAFYLCASSRPPAQHFGDGTRLSIL.

The table lists this clonotype with many counts. This chain connects TRBV3-1 to TRBJ2-1; 7 bases match TRBD2. The CDR3 loop spans 11 amino acids. Trimming cost V 8 bases and J 9 bases; bases outside gene matches: 4. Looked up from germline, CDR1 is LGHDT and CDR2 is YNNKEL (reference sequence). CDR3 coding DNA: TGTGCCAGCTCGTGGGGGGGTGAGCAGTTCTTC. Protein: CASSWGGEQFF.

The rearrangement joins TRBV29-1 to TRBJ2-1; no reliable D call. The last part of the DNA fits TRBJ2-7 better; the J call may be wrong. The CDR3 spans 12 residues. The V gene's germline CDR1 is SQVTM and CDR2 ANQGSEA. CDR3: CSVGGGNYEQYF. CDR3 nucleotide sequence: TGCAGCGTTGGAGGTGGCAACTACGAGCAGTACTTC.